The rows below give T cell receptor beta chains drawn from one sample of a study of long-term antiretroviral therapy in people with HIV. Measured with immunoSEQ multiplex PCR; TCRdb has only the in-frame clones, and not every one. The sample shows 9,000 to 13,000 clones, roughly four fifths of them seen only once. The sample here was unsorted PBMCs, taken 1.8 years after starting antiretroviral therapy. The origin of the receptors is a man aged 35 to 55 with HIV. CDR3s include the opening cysteine and the closing phenylalanine or tryptophan. A D gene is named only where the DNA matches it firmly. Only some rows state a clone size, as once, few, many or a class for expanded clones.

D gene: -
V gene: TRBV19
J gene: TRBJ2-1
clone size: -
CDR3 protein: CASIGHRDHNEQFF
CDR3 DNA: TGTGCCAGTATCGGACACAGAGACCACAATGAGCAGTTCTTC

D gene: TRBD2
V gene: TRBV7-2
J gene: TRBJ2-1
clone size: few
CDR3 protein: CASSPPNSGTNEQFF
CDR3 DNA: TGTGCCAGCAGCCCCCCCAATAGCGGGACCAATGAGCAGTTCTTC

D gene: -
V gene: TRBV18
J gene: TRBJ2-7
clone size: -
CDR3 protein: CASSSRWGDYEQYF
CDR3 DNA: TGTGCCAGCTCATCACGGTGGGGGGATTACGAGCAGTACTTC

D gene: -
V gene: TRBV27
J gene: TRBJ1-5
clone size: -
CDR3 protein: CASSLGRNSNQPQHF
CDR3 DNA: TGTGCCAGCAGTTTAGGAAGGAATAGCAATCAGCCCCAGCATTTT

D gene: TRBD1
V gene: TRBV4-2
J gene: TRBJ1-1
clone size: -
CDR3 protein: CASNLGGPEAFF
CDR3 DNA: TGTGCCAGCAACCTAGGGGGCCCTGAAGCTTTCTTT

D gene: -
V gene: TRBV7-9
J gene: TRBJ2-3
clone size: -
CDR3 protein: CASSRTGTTDTQYF
CDR3 DNA: TGTGCCAGCAGCCGAACGGGGACCACAGATACGCAGTATTTT

D gene: -
V gene: TRBV30
J gene: TRBJ2-7
clone size: -
CDR3 protein: CAWTPLGNYEQYF
CDR3 DNA: TGTGCCTGGACCCCCCTGGGAAACTACGAGCAGTACTTC

D gene: -
V gene: TRBV7-2
J gene: TRBJ1-5
clone size: -
CDR3 protein: CASSLLSGQPQHF
CDR3 DNA: TGTGCCAGCAGCTTGTTATCTGGCCAGCCCCAGCATTTT

D gene: -
V gene: TRBV5-1
J gene: TRBJ2-7
clone size: -
CDR3 protein: CASSRGYEQYF
CDR3 DNA: TGCGCCAGCAGCCGGGGCTACGAGCAGTACTTC

D gene: TRBD1
V gene: TRBV7-9
J gene: TRBJ1-5
clone size: -
CDR3 protein: CASSGDRGGNQPQHF
CDR3 DNA: TGTGCCAGCAGCGGGGACAGGGGAGGCAATCAGCCCCAGCATTTT

D gene: -
V gene: TRBV4-3
J gene: TRBJ2-7
clone size: once
CDR3 protein: CASSQGRGVRYEQYF
CDR3 DNA: TGCGCCAGCAGCCAAGGACGTGGGGTTAGGTACGAGCAGTACTTC

D gene: -
V gene: TRBV7-6
J gene: TRBJ1-5
clone size: few
CDR3 protein: CASSTRGGKGNQPQHF
CDR3 DNA: TGTGCCAGCAGCACCCGAGGAGGGAAAGGAAATCAGCCCCAGCATTTT